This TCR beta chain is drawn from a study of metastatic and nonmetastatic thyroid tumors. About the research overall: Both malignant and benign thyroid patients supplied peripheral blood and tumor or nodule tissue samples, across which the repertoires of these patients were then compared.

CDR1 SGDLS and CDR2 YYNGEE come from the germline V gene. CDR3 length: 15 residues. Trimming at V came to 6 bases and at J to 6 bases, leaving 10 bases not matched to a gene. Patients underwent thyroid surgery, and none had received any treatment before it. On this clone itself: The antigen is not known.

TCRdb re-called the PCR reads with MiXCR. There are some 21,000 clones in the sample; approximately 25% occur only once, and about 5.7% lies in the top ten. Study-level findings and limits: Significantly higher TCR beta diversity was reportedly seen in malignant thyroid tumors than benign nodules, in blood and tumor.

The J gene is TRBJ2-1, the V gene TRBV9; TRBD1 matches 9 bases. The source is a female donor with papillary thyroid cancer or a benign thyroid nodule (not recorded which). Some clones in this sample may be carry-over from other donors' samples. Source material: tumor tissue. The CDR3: CASTMGQGKGNEQFF. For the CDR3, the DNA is TGTGCCAGCACCATGGGACAGGGAAAGGGCAATGAGCAGTTCTTC.